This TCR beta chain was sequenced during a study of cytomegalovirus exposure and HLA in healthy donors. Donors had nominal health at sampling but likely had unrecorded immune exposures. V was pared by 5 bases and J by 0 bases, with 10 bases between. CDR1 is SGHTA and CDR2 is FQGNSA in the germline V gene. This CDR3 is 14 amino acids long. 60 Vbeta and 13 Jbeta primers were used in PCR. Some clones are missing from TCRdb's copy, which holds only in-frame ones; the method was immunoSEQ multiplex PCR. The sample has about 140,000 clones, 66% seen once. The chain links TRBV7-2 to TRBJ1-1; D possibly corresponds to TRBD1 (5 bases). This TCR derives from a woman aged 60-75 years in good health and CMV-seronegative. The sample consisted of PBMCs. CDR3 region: CASSRGGVNTEAFF. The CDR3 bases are TGTGCCAGCAGCCGCGGGGGGGTGAACACTGAAGCTTTCTTT. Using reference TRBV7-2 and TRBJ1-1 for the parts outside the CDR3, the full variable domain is GAGVSQSPSNKVTEKGKDVELRCDPISGHTALYWYRQSLGQGLEFLIYFQGNSAPDKSGLPSDRFSAERTGGSVSTLTIQRTQQEDSAVYLCASSRGGVNTEAFFGQGTRLTVV.